Below, 21 T cell receptor beta chains from the same sample are listed, as sequenced in a study of cytomegalovirus exposure and HLA in healthy donors. In the PCR, 60 Vbeta and 13 Jbeta primers were used. Produced via immunoSEQ multiplex PCR; TCRdb's table is partial and in-frame only. This sample yields about 130,000 clones, of which roughly 85% are seen a single time; approximately 6.2% belongs to the top ten. The sequencing sample was made of PBMCs. These receptors were collected from a man aged 40-49 years in good health and CMV-seropositive.

The chain uses TRBV27 and TRBJ2-1; 9 bases fit TRBD2. This CDR3 has 15 amino acids. The germline CDR1 and CDR2 sequences are MNHEY and SMNVEV (reference sequence). J was trimmed by 1 base and V by 8 bases; bases with no gene match: 6. CDR3 DNA: TGTGCCAGCTTTACTAGCGGGCCTTCCTACAATGAGCAGTTCTTC. Protein sequence: CASFTSGPSYNEQFF.

The chain joins TRBV5-1 to TRBJ1-2; TRBD1 is a possible D gene (5 bases). The CDR3 is 16 amino acids. Trimming took 0 bases from V and 8 from J, leaving 20 bases between them. CDR1 is SGHRS, CDR2 YFSETQ, per germline. The DNA for the CDR3 is TGCGCCAGCAGCTTGGACTCTTCGGGGGGGTTGGACGGCTACACCTTC. It is translated as CASSLDSSGGLDGYTF.

This clone appeared a few times. The chain employs TRBV9 and TRBJ2-3, with D tentatively TRBD2 (6 bases). Germline V gene sequence: CDR1 SGDLS, CDR2 YYNGEE. Trimming took off 0 bases at V and 4 bases at J, with 6 bases between the two ends. This CDR3 is built from 13 residues. CDR3 coding DNA: TGTGCCAGCAGCGTAGCGGGAGCAGATACGCAGTATTTT. This encodes CASSVAGADTQYF.

CDR3 sequence (DNA): TGTGCCAGCAGTAGGGGACAGCCCTATGGCTACACCTTC. It translates to CASSRGQPYGYTF. The chain joins TRBV27 to TRBJ1-2; 7 nucleotides align to TRBD1. The CDR3 totals 13 residues. The germline CDR1 and CDR2 sequences are MNHEY and SMNVEV (reference sequence). V lost 5 bases to trimming and J lost 4 bases; unmatched junction nucleotides: 4.

The V call is TRBV9, the J call TRBJ1-1, with 7 nucleotides matching TRBD1. The germline V gene has CDR1 SGDLS and CDR2 YYNGEE. This CDR3 is built from 13 residues. J gave up 5 bases and V 2 bases, and 3 bases lay outside the gene matches. The CDR3 spells CASSVTGRTEAFF. The CDR3 nucleotides are TGTGCCAGCAGCGTGACAGGGCGAACTGAAGCTTTCTTT.

This chain connects TRBV14 to TRBJ2-1; the D is unclear. V shed 1 base and J shed 9 bases, with 10 bases lying between them. The germline V gene encodes CDR1 SGHDN and CDR2 FVKESK. The CDR3 is made up of 13 amino acids. The CDR3 DNA follows: TGTGCCAGCAGCCAAGTGTCACCCAGTGAGCAGTTCTTC. As protein: CASSQVSPSEQFF.

The V call is TRBV28, the J call TRBJ1-2; D is unresolved. Trimming removed 6 bases from V and 3 bases from J, with 8 bases in between. The CDR3 is 12 residues long. CDR1 and CDR2 from the germline V gene are MDHEN and SYDVKM. The CDR3 protein is CASSWQDYGYTF. The CDR3, as DNA: TGTGCCAGCAGCTGGCAGGACTATGGCTACACCTTC.

The J gene is TRBJ1-2, the V gene TRBV30; a weak D match, TRBD1 (5 bases). Per the germline V gene, CDR1 is GTSNPN and CDR2 is SVGIG (reference sequence). CDR3 length: 13 amino acids. The V end lost 0 bases, the J end lost 3 bases, and 8 bases lay between the germline ends. CDR3 loop: CAWSVSRDYGYTF. For the CDR3, the DNA is TGTGCCTGGAGTGTTTCCAGGGACTATGGCTACACCTTC.

The gene calls are TRBV5-6 and TRBJ1-1; tentatively, D is TRBD1 (6 bases). The V gene lost 1 base and the J gene lost 4 bases, with 11 bases spanning the gap. Germline-derived CDR1 and CDR2 are SGHDT and YYEEEE. There are 14 residues in the CDR3. In DNA form, the CDR3 reads TGTGCCAGCAGCTTGCGGGACACATTCACTGAAGCTTTCTTT. Translating gives CASSLRDTFTEAFF.

V usage is TRBV7-2 and J usage is TRBJ2-7, with D possibly being TRBD2 (5 bases). Germline CDR1 is SGHTA and CDR2 is FQGNSA. This CDR3 is 12 amino acids long. The V end lost 2 bases, the J end lost 4 bases, and 6 bases lay between the germline ends. In DNA form, the CDR3 reads TGTGCCAGCAGCTTACCGGGGTACGAGCAGTACTTC. Its translation is CASSLPGYEQYF.

The chain links TRBV19 to TRBJ2-1; 9 bases fit TRBD1. V shed 5 bases, J shed 6 bases, and the junction held 5 bases outside the gene matches. CDR1 LNHDA and CDR2 SQIVND come from the germline V gene (reference sequence). This CDR3 is built from 14 residues. The CDR3 loop reads CASSVTGGGNEQFF. The CDR3, as DNA: TGTGCCAGTAGTGTGACAGGGGGGGGCAATGAGCAGTTCTTC.

J is TRBJ1-1 and V is TRBV6-5; tentatively, D is TRBD1 (6 bases). Germline V gene lookup returns CDR1 MNHEY and CDR2 SVGAGI. CDR3 length: 12 residues. V was shortened by 8 bases and J by 1 base, with 8 bases between the two germline ends. CDR3 DNA sequence: TGTGCCAGCCTAGGGGGGAACACTGAAGCTTTCTTT. Translated, it gives CASLGGNTEAFF.

The chain is built from TRBV7-3 and TRBJ1-1; D gene unclear. Trimming cost V 5 bases and J 0 bases, with 7 bases left between them. CDR3 length: 13 amino acids. The germline V gene encodes CDR1 SGHTA and CDR2 FQGTGA. This chain's CDR3 is CASSEEMNTEAFF. The CDR3 coding sequence is TGTGCCAGCAGCGAGGAGATGAACACTGAAGCTTTCTTT.

This clone has a handful of counts. V usage is TRBV5-1 and J usage is TRBJ1-1; no clear D. This CDR3 has 13 residues. The germline V gene has CDR1 SGHRS and CDR2 YFSETQ. V lost 0 bases, J lost 1 base, and 4 bases lay in between. CDR3 region: CASSLVANTEAFF. For the CDR3, the DNA is TGCGCCAGCAGCTTGGTGGCGAACACTGAAGCTTTCTTT. Combining the CDR3 with reference TRBV5-1 and TRBJ1-1 gives the whole variable domain KAGVTQTPRYLIKTRGQQVTLSCSPISGHRSVSWYQQTPGQGLQFLFEYFSETQRNKGNFPGRFSGRQFSNSRSEMNVSTLELGDSALYLCASSLVANTEAFFGQGTRLTVV.

The V call is TRBV11-2, the J call TRBJ2-2, with 9 nucleotides matching TRBD2. The germline V gene encodes CDR1 SGHAT and CDR2 FQNNGV. The ends lost 3 bases at V and 5 bases at J; junction bases unmatched: 1. This CDR3 is built from 14 residues. The CDR3 DNA sequence: TGTGCCAGCAGCTTTAGCGGGAGAACCGGGGAGCTGTTTTTT. This translates into CASSFSGRTGELFF.

This chain links TRBV2 with TRBJ1-5, with D unresolved. The CDR3 sequence is 15 residues long. V shed 5 bases and J shed 2 bases, with 13 bases lying between them. CDR1 is SNHLY and CDR2 is FYNNEI in the germline V gene. CDR3 region: CASSLHYLGNQPQHF. The CDR3 DNA is TGTGCCAGCAGTCTCCATTACCTAGGCAATCAGCCCCAGCATTTT.

This chain links TRBV11-2 with TRBJ2-7; TRBD2 agrees at 11 bases. Germline V gene lookup returns CDR1 SGHAT and CDR2 FQNNGV. This CDR3 contains 16 residues. V lost 1 base and J lost 3; bases outside the gene matches: 5. The CDR3 DNA is TGTGCCAGCAGCTTAGGTACTAGCGGGAGATACTACGAGCAGTACTTC. Its protein product is CASSLGTSGRYYEQYF.

To note about this clone: The junction differs from germline at one of its ends, possibly a read error. V usage is TRBV7-9 and J usage is TRBJ2-7; 9 bases are shared with TRBD2. Per germline, CDR1 SEHNR and CDR2 FQNEAQ (reference sequence). The CDR3 is 15 amino acids. The CDR3 loop is CSSTPGGREGHEQYF. In DNA, the CDR3 is TGTTCCAGCACCCCCGGAGGGCGGGAGGGCCACGAGCAGTACTTC.

The rearrangement links TRBV30 to TRBJ2-1; D is ambiguous. The CDR3 is 15 amino acids. CDR1 is GTSNPN, CDR2 SVGIG, per germline (reference sequence). V was pared by 4 bases and J by 2 bases, with 15 bases between. CDR3 bases: TGTGCCTGGAATGGTGGGCTGGGCCCCTACAATGAGCAGTTCTTC. This codes for CAWNGGLGPYNEQFF.

V usage is TRBV6-1 and J usage is TRBJ1-1, with 9 bases lining up with TRBD1. This CDR3 has 14 amino acids. The germline V gene encodes CDR1 MNHNS and CDR2 SASEGT. V gave up 5 bases and J gave up 3 bases; unmatched junction bases: 4. The CDR3 reads CASSPRTGDTEAFF. DNA of the CDR3: TGTGCCAGCAGTCCCAGGACAGGGGACACTGAAGCTTTCTTT.

CDR3: CASSYAGGSYNEQFF. DNA for the CDR3: TGTGCCAGCAGCTATGCGGGAGGGTCCTACAATGAGCAGTTCTTC. This chain joins TRBV5-4 and TRBJ2-1, with 9 positions matching TRBD2. The CDR3 totals 15 residues. Per germline, CDR1 SGHNT and CDR2 YYREEE (reference sequence). V gave up 3 bases and J gave up 1 base; unmatched junction bases: 2.